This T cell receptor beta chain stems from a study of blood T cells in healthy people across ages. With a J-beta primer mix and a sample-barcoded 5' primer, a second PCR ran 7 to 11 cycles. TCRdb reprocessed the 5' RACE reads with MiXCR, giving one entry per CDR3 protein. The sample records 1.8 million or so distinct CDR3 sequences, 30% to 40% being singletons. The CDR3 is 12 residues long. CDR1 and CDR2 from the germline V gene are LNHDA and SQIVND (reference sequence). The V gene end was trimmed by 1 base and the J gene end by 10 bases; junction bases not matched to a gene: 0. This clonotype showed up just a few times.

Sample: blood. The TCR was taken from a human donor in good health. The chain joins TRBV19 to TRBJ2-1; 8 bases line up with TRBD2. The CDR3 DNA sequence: TGTGCCAGTAGTATAGTAGCGGGAGAGCAGTTCTTC. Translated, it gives CASSIVAGEQFF.